This T cell receptor beta chain was obtained from a study of neurological immune-mediated disorders. Study-level results: The absence of shared CDR3 amino acid sequences among expanded clones across subjects suggests private repertoires in all groups.

Germline lookup yields CDR1 SEHNR and CDR2 FQNEAQ (reference sequence). The CDR3 has 12 residues. V gave up 1 base and J gave up 14 bases, with 14 bases separating them. Points on this clonotype: The antigen is unknown. A much larger clone differs from this one at a single base, so this may be a read error.

Sequencing of 15-18 subjects in each run yielded over 180 million TCR-beta sequences. MiXCR, run by TCRdb on the 5' RACE reads, gives a single entry per CDR3 protein. The sample lists approximately 100,000 distinct CDR3 sequences, 3.5% occurring once. Input material: PBMCs. This clonotype was sampled from a woman under 30 with multiple sclerosis. The V gene is TRBV7-9, the J gene TRBJ1-2; weak D call: TRBD1 (5 bases). CDR3 residues: CASSLGRDGETF. The DNA of the CDR3 is TGTGCCAGCAGCTTAGGTCGGGACGGGGAAACCTTC.